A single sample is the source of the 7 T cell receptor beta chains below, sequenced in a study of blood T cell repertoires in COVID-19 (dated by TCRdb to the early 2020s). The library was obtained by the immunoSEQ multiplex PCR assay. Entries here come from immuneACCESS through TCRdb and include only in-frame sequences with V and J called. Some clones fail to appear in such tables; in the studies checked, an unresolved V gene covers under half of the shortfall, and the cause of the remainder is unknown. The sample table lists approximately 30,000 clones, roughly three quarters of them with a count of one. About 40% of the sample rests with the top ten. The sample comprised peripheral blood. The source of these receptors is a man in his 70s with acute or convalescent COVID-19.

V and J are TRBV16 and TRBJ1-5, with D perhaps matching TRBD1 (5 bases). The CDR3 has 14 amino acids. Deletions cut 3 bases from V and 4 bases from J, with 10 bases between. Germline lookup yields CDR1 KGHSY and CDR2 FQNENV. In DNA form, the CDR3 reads TGTGCCAGCAGCCATAGTGGGGGGAATCAGCCCCAGCATTTT. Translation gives CASSHSGGNQPQHF.

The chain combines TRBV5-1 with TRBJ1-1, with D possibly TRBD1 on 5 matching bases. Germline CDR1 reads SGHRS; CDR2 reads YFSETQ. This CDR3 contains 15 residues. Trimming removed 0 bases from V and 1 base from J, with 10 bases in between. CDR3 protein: CASSLVRDRNTEAFF. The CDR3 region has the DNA TGCGCCAGCAGCTTGGTCAGGGATCGGAACACTGAAGCTTTCTTT.

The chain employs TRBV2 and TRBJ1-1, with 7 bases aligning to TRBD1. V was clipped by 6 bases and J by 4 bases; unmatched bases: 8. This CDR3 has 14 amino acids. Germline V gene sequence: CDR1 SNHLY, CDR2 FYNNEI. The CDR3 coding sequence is TGTGCCAGCAGAGAGACAGGGTTGAGCACTGAAGCTTTCTTT. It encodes CASRETGLSTEAFF.

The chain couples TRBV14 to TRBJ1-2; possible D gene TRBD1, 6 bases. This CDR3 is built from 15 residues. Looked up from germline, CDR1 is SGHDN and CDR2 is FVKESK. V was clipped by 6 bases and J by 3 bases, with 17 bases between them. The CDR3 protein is CASRLYRVRHYGYTF. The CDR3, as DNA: TGTGCCAGCAGATTATACAGGGTGCGGCACTATGGCTACACCTTC. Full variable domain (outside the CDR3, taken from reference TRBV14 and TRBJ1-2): EAGVTQFPSHSVIEKGQTVTLRCDPISGHDNLYWYRRVMGKEIKFLLHFVKESKQDESGMPNNRFLAERTGGTYSTLKVQPAELEDSGVYFCASRLYRVRHYGYTFGSGTRLTVV.

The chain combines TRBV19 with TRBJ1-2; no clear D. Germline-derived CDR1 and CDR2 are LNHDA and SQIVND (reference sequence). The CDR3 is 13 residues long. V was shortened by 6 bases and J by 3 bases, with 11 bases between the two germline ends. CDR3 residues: CASRERDYYGYTF. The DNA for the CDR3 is TGTGCCAGTAGGGAGAGGGATTACTATGGCTACACCTTC.

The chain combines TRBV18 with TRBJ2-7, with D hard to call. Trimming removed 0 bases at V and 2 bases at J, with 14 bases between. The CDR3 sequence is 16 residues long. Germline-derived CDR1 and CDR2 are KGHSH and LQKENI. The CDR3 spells CASSPPSRTVAYEQYF. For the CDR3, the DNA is TGTGCCAGCTCACCACCGAGTCGTACGGTTGCCTACGAGCAGTACTTC.

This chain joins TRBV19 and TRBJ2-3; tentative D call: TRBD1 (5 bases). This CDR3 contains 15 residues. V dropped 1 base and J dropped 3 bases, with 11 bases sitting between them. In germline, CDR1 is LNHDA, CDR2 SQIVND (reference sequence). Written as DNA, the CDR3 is TGTGCCAGTAGTATAGGACAGTTAAGGACAGATACGCAGTATTTT. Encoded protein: CASSIGQLRTDTQYF. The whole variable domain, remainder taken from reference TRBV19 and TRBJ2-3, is DGGITQSPKYLFRKEGQNVTLSCEQNLNHDAMYWYRQDPGQGLRLIYYSQIVNDFQKGDIAEGYSVSREKKESFPLTVTSAQKNPTAFYLCASSIGQLRTDTQYFGPGTRLTVL.